Below, 28 T cell receptor beta chains from the same sample are listed, as sequenced in a study of blood T cell repertoires in COVID-19. TCRdb's copy holds only in-frame clones and misses some; the assay was immunoSEQ multiplex PCR. Of roughly 30,000 clones listed, under 85% are singletons. Sequenced sample: peripheral blood. All receptors derive from a man between 65 and 85 years old with acute or convalescent COVID-19.

The chain joins TRBV29-1 to TRBJ2-1; 7 bases are shared with TRBD2. The CDR3 is made up of 15 amino acids. Germline V gene data show CDR1 as SQVTM and CDR2 as ANQGSEA. V shed 8 bases, J shed 9 bases, and the junction held 19 bases outside the gene matches. The CDR3 coding sequence is TGCAGCTCCTTGAGTTTGGGGGGGGTAGAAAGTGAGCAGTTCTTC. Protein sequence: CSSLSLGGVESEQFF.

The V and J genes are TRBV19 and TRBJ1-1; no clear D gene. The CDR3 is made up of 14 amino acids. V dropped 6 bases and J dropped 2 bases, with 13 bases sitting between them. Germline V gene lookup returns CDR1 LNHDA and CDR2 SQIVND (reference sequence). The CDR3 coding sequence is TGTGCCAGTAGCGATAGGCGGGGAAACACTGAAGCTTTCTTT. It yields the protein CASSDRRGNTEAFF. The full variable domain, completed using reference TRBV19 and TRBJ1-1, is DGGITQSPKYLFRKEGQNVTLSCEQNLNHDAMYWYRQDPGQGLRLIYYSQIVNDFQKGDIAEGYSVSREKKESFPLTVTSAQKNPTAFYLCASSDRRGNTEAFFGQGTRLTVV.

The DNA of the CDR3 is TGTGCCAGCAGTGACCAGGGGCTGTTCCCCTACGAGCAGTACTTC. This translates into CASSDQGLFPYEQYF. The chain recombines TRBV25-1 with TRBJ2-7; possibly TRBD1 for D (6 bases). The CDR3 has 15 residues. The ends were cut back, 3 bases at V and 2 bases at J, with 14 bases in the middle. Looked up from germline, CDR1 is MGHDK and CDR2 is SYGVNS.

This chain joins TRBV9 and TRBJ1-3, with D tentatively TRBD1 (5 bases). Looked up from germline, CDR1 is SGDLS and CDR2 is YYNGEE. V was pared by 4 bases and J by 0 bases, with 14 bases between. The CDR3 spans 16 residues. CDR3 nucleotides: TGTGCCAGCAGCTTGAGAACGGGGGTCTCTGGAAACACCATATATTTT. Protein sequence: CASSLRTGVSGNTIYF.

The chain links TRBV7-2 to TRBJ1-2, with unresolved D. This CDR3 has 16 residues. Trimming removed 4 bases from V and 4 bases from J, with 19 bases in between. Germline loops: CDR1 SGHTA, CDR2 FQGNSA. Here the CDR3 DNA reads TGTGCCAGCAGCTCCCCACTCGGACTAACGGGCTATGGCTACACCTTC. This encodes CASSSPLGLTGYGYTF.

CDR3 region: CASSDGQGVEKLFF. Written as DNA, the CDR3 is TGTGCCAGCTCAGACGGACAGGGGGTTGAAAAACTGTTTTTT. The chain joins TRBV18 to TRBJ1-4; 10 nucleotides line up with TRBD1. The CDR3 is 14 residues long. Germline V gene data show CDR1 as KGHSH and CDR2 as LQKENI. V was pared by 5 bases and J by 7 bases, with 4 bases of the junction left unmatched.

This chain joins TRBV19 and TRBJ2-4; 7 bases are a match to TRBD1. The junction had 11 bases not matched to a gene; V was cut back by 3 bases and J by 0 bases. Germline V CDR1 and CDR2: LNHDA, SQIVND (reference sequence). The CDR3 spans 18 residues. In nucleotides, the CDR3 is TGTGCCAGTAGTATGGCGAGGGGGCCGGGGTTAGCCAAAAACATTCAGTACTTC. It translates to CASSMARGPGLAKNIQYF.

The chain joins TRBV7-9 to TRBJ1-1; D not certain. Germline V gene sequence: CDR1 SEHNR, CDR2 FQNEAQ (reference sequence). This CDR3 is 14 amino acids long. The ends were cut back, 3 bases at V and 3 bases at J, with 11 bases in the middle. CDR3 loop: CASSFTGGDTEAFF. CDR3 bases: TGTGCCAGCAGCTTTACGGGCGGGGACACTGAAGCTTTCTTT.

The rearrangement joins TRBV19 to TRBJ2-5, with D possibly matching TRBD2 (5 bases). CDR3 length: 13 amino acids. Trimming cost V 10 bases and J 5 bases, with 17 bases left between them. Germline V gene sequence: CDR1 LNHDA, CDR2 SQIVND (reference sequence). The CDR3 bases are TGTGCCACCACGGAGTCACCGGGGGAGACCCAGTACTTC. It is translated as CATTESPGETQYF.

In this sample, this clone turned up a few times. The chain carries TRBV12-3 or TRBV12-4 and TRBJ1-1; perhaps TRBD1 as D (5 bases). V lost 2 bases to trimming and J lost 5 bases, with 9 bases between them. CDR3 length: 13 residues. CDR3 nucleotides: TGTGCCAGCAGTTTACGGGGGGAAACTGAAGCTTTCTTT. Protein: CASSLRGETEAFF.

Here the CDR3 DNA reads TGCAGTGCTAGTGTCCACCGGGAAGGGATCAGGAGTGAAAAACTGTTTTTT. Translated: CSASVHREGIRSEKLFF. The rearrangement links TRBV20-1 to TRBJ1-4; D not certain. Germline V gives CDR1 DFQATT, CDR2 SNEGSKA (reference sequence). The V and J ends lost 3 bases and 7 bases respectively, with 24 bases between them. CDR3 size: 17 residues.

This chain links TRBV5-1 with TRBJ2-2, with 11 bases fitting TRBD1. This CDR3 is built from 14 residues. V shed 6 bases and J 9 bases; nucleotides not matched to a gene: 7. Per germline, CDR1 SGHRS and CDR2 YFSETQ. CDR3 in DNA: TGCGCCAGCAAACCGGACAGGGGGCAGAGGGAGCTGTTTTTT. It yields the protein CASKPDRGQRELFF. Supplemented by reference TRBV5-1 and TRBJ2-2, the full variable domain reads KAGVTQTPRYLIKTRGQQVTLSCSPISGHRSVSWYQQTPGQGLQFLFEYFSETQRNKGNFPGRFSGRQFSNSRSEMNVSTLELGDSALYLCASKPDRGQRELFFGEGSRLTVL.

This clone came up a few times. This sequence joins TRBV9 and TRBJ2-3, with 15 bases aligning to TRBD2. Trimming took 2 bases from V and 0 from J; bases not matched to a gene: 7. Germline V CDR1 and CDR2: SGDLS, YYNGEE. The CDR3 covers 19 residues. The CDR3 region has the DNA TGTGCCAGCAGCGTTGCGGGACTAGCGGGGGGCGCTAGCACAGATACGCAGTATTTT. Translating gives CASSVAGLAGGASTDTQYF.

This clone has just a few counts. J is TRBJ2-2 and V is TRBV5-8; 7 bases are shared with TRBD1. J was trimmed by 4 bases and V by 3 bases; bases with no gene match: 9. The CDR3 loop spans 16 amino acids. Germline V gene lookup returns CDR1 SGHTS and CDR2 YDEGEE. The CDR3 DNA reads as TGTGCCAGCAGCTCGGGACAGCGAACACTCACCGGGGAGCTGTTTTTT. Translating gives CASSSGQRTLTGELFF.

The CDR3 region has the DNA TGTGCCAGCAGTTTACCCACAGGGGTCGAGACCCAGTACTTC. This translates into CASSLPTGVETQYF. The chain carries TRBV28 and TRBJ2-5; TRBD1 matches at 7 bases. This CDR3 contains 14 residues. Losses at the gene ends were 2 bases for V and 5 bases for J; bases not matched to a gene: 5. Germline CDR1 MDHEN, CDR2 SYDVKM.

This chain uses TRBV7-2 with TRBJ1-2, with 7 bases fitting TRBD1. Germline assignment: CDR1 SGHTA and CDR2 FQGNSA. V was clipped by 5 bases and J by 8 bases; unmatched bases: 11. CDR3 length: 14 residues. The CDR3 protein is CASSPGTAPGGYTF. DNA of the CDR3: TGTGCCAGCAGCCCTGGGACAGCTCCTGGCGGCTACACCTTC.

V usage is TRBV7-3 and J usage is TRBJ2-3; D is possibly TRBD2 (5 bases). V was clipped by 2 bases and J by 1 base, with 10 bases between them. The CDR3 spans 15 residues. The germline gives CDR1 SGHTA, CDR2 FQGTGA. The DNA for the CDR3 is TGTGCCAGCAGCTTAGTTTTCGGGGGCACAGATACGCAGTATTTT. This sequence encodes CASSLVFGGTDTQYF.

As regards this clone: Other nucleotide sequences in the sample specify the same CDR3. This chain uses TRBV3-1 (or the pseudogene TRBV3-2) with TRBJ2-7, with TRBD1 as a possible D gene (5 bases). From germline, CDR1 is LGHDT and CDR2 YNNKEL (reference sequence). Trimming took 1 base from V and 4 from J, leaving 5 bases between them. The CDR3 extends over 12 amino acids. The CDR3 here is CASSQAGYEQYF. CDR3 bases: TGTGCCAGCAGCCAAGCAGGGTACGAGCAGTACTTC.

The V call is TRBV7-2, the J call TRBJ1-5, with TRBD1 identical over 9 bases. V lost 4 bases to trimming and J lost 6 bases; unmatched junction nucleotides: 4. This CDR3 is built from 14 residues. CDR1 and CDR2 from the germline V gene are SGHTA and FQGNSA. DNA for the CDR3: TGTGCCAGCAGCTGGACAGGGGCGGGTCAGCCCCAGCATTTT. This codes for CASSWTGAGQPQHF.

The chain uses TRBV5-1 and TRBJ2-7; perhaps TRBD1 as D (6 bases). The CDR3 totals 14 residues. The germline gives CDR1 SGHRS, CDR2 YFSETQ. V lost 4 bases, J lost 0 bases, and 11 bases lay in between. CDR3 bases: TGCGCCAGCAGCCCCCGGACAGCCTCCTACGAGCAGTACTTC. Translation gives CASSPRTASYEQYF.

The rearrangement joins TRBV24-1 to TRBJ1-2; weak D call: TRBD1 (6 bases). V shed 6 bases and J shed 2 bases, with 9 bases lying between them. Germline CDR1 KGHDR, CDR2 SFDVKD. The CDR3 consists of 13 residues. This CDR3 reads CATSTQGNYGYTF. In DNA form, the CDR3 reads TGTGCCACCAGTACACAGGGAAACTATGGCTACACCTTC.

The chain links TRBV28 to TRBJ1-5; weak D call: TRBD1 (6 bases). The germline V gene encodes CDR1 MDHEN and CDR2 SYDVKM. Trimming pared 6 bases from V and 0 bases from J, leaving 18 bases between. The CDR3 has 17 residues. As DNA, the CDR3 is TGTGCCAGCAGCCATCGGGGGGCAGGGTATAGCAATCAGCCCCAGCATTTT. Protein: CASSHRGAGYSNQPQHF.

This clone was recorded once. The CDR3 nucleotides are TGTGCCAGCAGTTCCACGACAGGGCCCAGCTATAGCAATCAGCCCCAGCATTTT. This encodes CASSSTTGPSYSNQPQHF. V usage is TRBV2 and J usage is TRBJ1-5, with 7 bases that match TRBD1. V was pared by 5 bases and J by 0 bases, with 13 bases of the junction left unmatched. Germline CDR1 SNHLY, CDR2 FYNNEI. This CDR3 spans 18 amino acids.

CDR3 sequence: CASSKELRSNQPQHF. CDR3 DNA sequence: TGTGCCAGCAGCAAAGAGTTACGGTCCAATCAGCCCCAGCATTTT. V gene TRBV21-1 combines with J gene TRBJ1-5. TRBV21-1 is shown as a pseudogene. This CDR3 spans 15 amino acids.

The gene calls are TRBV11-2 and TRBJ2-7; tentative D call: TRBD1 (5 bases). V lost 3 bases to trimming and J lost 2 bases, with 8 bases between them. CDR1 and CDR2 (germline): SGHAT, FQNNGV. CDR3 length equals 13 residues. In DNA form, the CDR3 reads TGTGCCAGCAGCTTCCCAGGGACCTACGAGCAGTACTTC. Translated: CASSFPGTYEQYF.

This chain links TRBV28 with TRBJ1-4, with D possibly matching TRBD1 (5 bases). V lost 6 bases to trimming and J lost 8 bases, with 22 bases between them. Germline V gene data show CDR1 as MDHEN and CDR2 as SYDVKM. This CDR3 region has 16 residues. Here the CDR3 reads CASRERGFSGKEKLFF. In nucleotides, the CDR3 is TGTGCCAGCAGAGAACGTGGGTTTTCAGGGAAAGAAAAACTGTTTTTT.

The chain has TRBV7-6 and TRBJ1-6, with TRBD1 matching 9 bases. Germline CDR1 SGHVS, CDR2 FNYEAQ. The CDR3 is 19 amino acids. V lost 5 bases, J lost 3 bases, and 14 bases stayed unmatched. The CDR3 loop reads CASSPQTPQGAFYNSPLHF. CDR3 DNA: TGTGCCAGCAGCCCACAGACACCACAGGGGGCTTTCTATAATTCACCCCTCCACTTT.

The rearrangement joins TRBV4-2 to TRBJ1-2; D possibly corresponds to TRBD1 (5 bases). This CDR3 is 16 amino acids long. Trimming took 0 bases from V and 2 from J, leaving 13 bases between them. Germline-derived CDR1 and CDR2 are LGHNA and YNFKEQ. The CDR3 DNA follows: TGTGCCAGCAGCCAAGATCCGGGGGGTTCAAACTATGGCTACACCTTC. Translating it yields CASSQDPGGSNYGYTF.